The 12 T cell receptor beta chains listed next were all sequenced from one sample in a study of blood T cells in healthy people across ages (dated by TCRdb to the mid-2010s). Libraries were prepared through 5' RACE. The second PCR ran for roughly 7 to 11 cycles and used a J-beta primer mix along with a sample-barcoded 5' primer. TCRdb passed the public sequencing reads through fastp at Q25 and MiXCR, retaining productive beta sequences. Each CDR3 protein gets just one entry, which takes the most common genes and DNA from the rows behind it. Across this sample there are some 1,800,000 distinct CDR3 sequences, with about two fifths seen only once. The ten largest clones represent under 30% of the sample. Sequencing input: blood. The origin of the receptors is a human donor in good health.

The J gene is TRBJ2-7, the V gene TRBV13; 12 nucleotides match TRBD2. The J segment lost 6 bases and the V segment lost 8 bases, leaving 11 bases of the junction unmatched. Germline V gene lookup returns CDR1 PRHDT and CDR2 FYEKMQ (reference sequence). The CDR3 totals 15 residues. Here the CDR3 reads CASGDLAGGHLEQYF. CDR3 sequence (DNA): TGTGCCAGCGGGGACCTAGCGGGGGGGCACCTCGAGCAGTACTTC. Using reference TRBV13 and TRBJ2-7 for the parts outside the CDR3, the full variable domain is AAGVIQSPRHLIKEKRETATLKCYPIPRHDTVYWYQQGPGQDPQFLISFYEKMQSDKGSIPDRFSAQQFSDYHSELNMSSLELGDSALYFCASGDLAGGHLEQYFGPGTRLTVT.

The CDR3 sequence: CASSRQGLHGYTF. The CDR3 nucleotides read TGTGCCAGCAGTCGACAGGGTCTTCATGGCTACACCTTC. The V and J genes are TRBV6-2 or TRBV6-3 and TRBJ1-2, with 7 bases fitting TRBD1. The CDR3 consists of 13 residues. Germline trimming cut 5 bases from V and 6 bases from J; bases unmatched to any gene: 6. Germline V CDR1 and CDR2: MNHEY, SVGEGT.

The chain combines TRBV10-3 with TRBJ2-1, with D unclear. Trimming cost V 0 bases and J 1 base, with 7 bases left between them. Germline CDR1 ENHRY, CDR2 SYGVKD. This CDR3 is 15 amino acids long. CDR3 region: CAISESHGSYNEQFF. CDR3 sequence (DNA): TGTGCCATCAGTGAGTCGCATGGGTCCTACAATGAGCAGTTCTTC.

The chain has TRBV5-1 and TRBJ2-7; D not certain. CDR3 length: 13 amino acids. V lost 1 base and J 5 bases, leaving 10 bases between the germline ends. In germline, CDR1 is SGHRS, CDR2 YFSETQ. The CDR3 bases are TGCGCCAGCAGCTTGCTCCCGGATGACGAGCAGTACTTC. Its translation: CASSLLPDDEQYF.

The V call is TRBV28, the J call TRBJ1-5; no clear D. The CDR3 extends over 15 amino acids. Looked up from germline, CDR1 is MDHEN and CDR2 is SYDVKM. V shed 1 base and J shed 2 bases, with 9 bases lying between them. This CDR3 reads CASSLSQLGNQPQHF. CDR3 nucleotide sequence: TGTGCCAGCAGTTTATCACAGTTGGGCAATCAGCCCCAGCATTTT.

The chain links TRBV28 to TRBJ2-7, with a tentative D call TRBD2 (5 bases). There are 14 residues in the CDR3. Trimming cost V 5 bases and J 3 bases, with 14 bases left between them. From germline, CDR1 is MDHEN and CDR2 SYDVKM. The CDR3 is CASSKPGTYYEQYF. CDR3 DNA: TGTGCCAGCAGTAAGCCGGGAACTTACTACGAGCAGTACTTC. Complete variable domain (other parts from reference TRBV28 and TRBJ2-7): DVKVTQSSRYLVKRTGEKVFLECVQDMDHENMFWYRQDPGLGLRLIYFSYDVKMKEKGDIPEGYSVSREKKERFSLILESASTNQTSMYLCASSKPGTYYEQYFGPGTRLTVT.

Details on this clonotype: Just one base apart from a much larger clone, this may be a read error. J is TRBJ1-4 and V is TRBV28, with 10 bases matching TRBD1. CDR3 size: 15 residues. Germline V gene data show CDR1 as MDHEN and CDR2 as SYDVKM. CDR3 sequence: CANSSPGTGDEKLFF. CDR3 bases: TGTGCCAACAGTTCCCCCGGGACAGGGGATGAAAAACTGTTTTTT.

In this sample, this clonotype turned up once. V is TRBV6-2 or TRBV6-3 and J is TRBJ1-6, with 9 positions matching TRBD1. The CDR3 is 16 amino acids. J gave up 5 bases and V 2 bases, and 4 bases lay outside the gene matches. Germline values: CDR1 MNHEY, CDR2 SVGEGT. As DNA, the CDR3 is TGTGCCAGCAGTTACGAACGGACAGGGGATAATTCACCCCTCCACTTT. Amino acid sequence: CASSYERTGDNSPLHF.

This chain uses TRBV12-3 or TRBV12-4 with TRBJ2-5; 9 bases are shared with TRBD2. The end of the DNA fits TRBJ2-7 better, so the J call may be wrong. The CDR3 has 13 amino acids. CDR3 bases: TGTGCCAGCAGTTCCGGACTAGCGTACGAGCAGTACTTC. Its translation: CASSSGLAYEQYF.

This sequence joins TRBV7-2 and TRBJ2-1; 11 nucleotides line up with TRBD1. The CDR3 contains 14 residues. Germline-derived CDR1 and CDR2 are SGHTA and FQGNSA. V shed 4 bases, J shed 9 bases, and the junction held 5 bases outside the gene matches. CDR3 region: CASSWDRGGPEQFF. In DNA form, the CDR3 reads TGTGCCAGCAGCTGGGACAGGGGGGGTCCTGAGCAGTTCTTC.

The chain joins TRBV27 to TRBJ2-1; perhaps TRBD2 as D (5 bases). Germline CDR1 MNHEY, CDR2 SMNVEV (reference sequence). The V end lost 5 bases, the J end lost 8 bases, and 16 bases lay between the germline ends. The CDR3 extends over 14 amino acids. Written as DNA, the CDR3 is TGTGCCAGCAGTACTCAGGCTAGCTCAGATGAGCAGTTCTTC. As protein: CASSTQASSDEQFF.

This clonotype occurred a few times. This rearrangement joins TRBV20-1 to TRBJ1-2; the D gene is possibly TRBD1 (5 bases). CDR1 is DFQATT, CDR2 SNEGSKA, per germline (reference sequence). This CDR3 is 16 amino acids long. CDR3 sequence (DNA): TGCAGCCCAGTTGTCCGGGACCCCGAGGGATCCTATGGCTACACCTTC. Residues: CSPVVRDPEGSYGYTF.